What follows describes a single TCR beta chain. Its matching antigen is unknown. This table comes from immunoSEQ multiplex PCR, and its TCRdb copy is limited to in-frame clones, with some not included. The data contain millions of clones, 93% of them singletons. This entry comes from a study of shared clonotypes between healthy human individuals. Germline CDR1 is SGHAT and CDR2 is FQNNGV. V gave up 5 bases and J gave up 9 bases, with 20 bases separating them. The CDR3 is 15 amino acids. Study-level findings and limits: It was expected that sequencing depth would affect clonotype sharing among donors.

The chain carries TRBV11-2 and TRBJ2-1; D remains unclear. Sequenced input: naive CD4+ T cells from PBMCs. The subset was: CD45RA+ positively selected. This TCR was sampled from a man between 18 and 29 years old in good health. Some clones in this sample may be carry-over from other donors' samples. CDR3 loop: CASSQRTQPQSEQFF. The CDR3 coding sequence is TGTGCCAGCAGCCAGAGGACCCAACCCCAATCTGAGCAGTTCTTC. Together with reference TRBV11-2 and TRBJ2-1, the CDR3 gives the full variable domain: EAGVAQSPRYKIIEKRQSVAFWCNPISGHATLYWYQQILGQGPKLLIQFQNNGVVDDSQLPKDRFSAERLKGVDSTLKIQPAKLEDSAVYLCASSQRTQPQSEQFFGPGTRLTVL.